This TCR beta chain was recorded in a study of human T cells and chemical hapten exposure (dated by TCRdb to the early 2020s). In the study overall: For sensitization, 2% DPC in acetone was applied to a roughly 2 cm by roughly 2 cm area of upper inner arm skin. Weekly therapeutic DPC doses were additionally applied to the scalp of patients throughout the roughly 25-week study period. Patch testing was done on the upper back using Finn chambers containing 0.01% DPC, and results were scored after 6 days according to International Contact Dermatitis Research Group standards. The mostly female patient cohort included alopecia areata with under or over 50% scalp involvement, alopecia totalis and alopecia universalis. The libraries were sequenced as a pool, and the TCR yield per sample differed mostly because of small variations in library volumes within the pool. The study tracked peripheral blood TCR repertoire changes in vivo during primary and secondary sensitization to the hapten diphenylcyclopropenone (DPC) in alopecia patients. Blood samples were taken from patients before sensitization (week 0) and then at 2, 6 and about 24 weeks after DPC sensitization. Blood for TCR sequencing was provided by twenty-nine alopecia patients at one to four time points (pre-sensitization, 2, 6 and 24 weeks).

In the paper's terms, the time point label means: patch test 3, about 24 weeks after DPC sensitization. This specimen's treatment or condition label, interpreted: therapeutic diphenylcyclopropenone sensitization with weekly scalp DPC. At each patch-test visit, blood was drawn before the patch test was applied. Patients were considered eligible if aged 18 to 70, diagnosed with alopecia and deemed suitable for DPC therapy, and patients were excluded if pregnant. Total RNA was isolated from unfractionated whole blood collected in Tempus Blood RNA tubes. CDR3 length: 14 amino acids, cysteine to phenylalanine. The read is trimmed to its CDR3 DNA, 42 bases read in frame from base 1. CDR1 is given as MDHEN and CDR2 as SYDVKM, both from the germline V gene. The V end loses 6 bases and the J end loses 0 bases, and a stretch of 11 bases separates them. The library was built by means of RACE. TCRdb lists the instrument as NextSeq 500. During library preparation, unique molecular identifiers were attached to individual cDNA molecules so that TCRs could be counted quantitatively and reproducibly. For every blood RNA sample, sequencing covered both the TCR alpha and TCR beta chains. Under the source paper's analysis protocol: The median number of TCRs per sample was around 96,000, ranging from 23,224 to 690,600. V, J and CDR3 annotation of the TCR reads was carried out using the Decombinator software suite. To make PS versus PT1 abundance plots, every sample was subsampled to the same number of TCRs (28,000). TCRs were defined as expanded if absent before sensitization and observed at least eight times at the 2-week time point. In TCRdb, the public reads were trimmed at Q25 with fastp and aligned with MiXCR, with productive beta chains retained. Rows with a matching CDR3 protein are joined into one entry that keeps the most common DNA and genes. TCRdb's processing, not the authors', yielded these V and J calls. For this sample there are about 160,000 distinct CDR3 sequences; 25% to 35% appear just once. Of the sample, 2% to 2.5% is held by the ten largest clones.

Beyond this particular receptor, the publication reports: Significantly more large CDR3 similarity clusters were formed by expanded TCRs than by pre-sensitization or healthy control sets, consistent with antigen-driven responses. No change with DPC sensitization was found in the number of TCRs above 1 in 1000 frequency, and no evidence of global repertoire structure alterations was found. The number of PT1 expanded TCRs positively correlated with patch test score, significant at thresholds 8, 16 and 32 but not 4. All patients had alopecia, a presumed autoimmune disease, so their immune response might differ from that of healthy individuals. Repeated subsampling changed both the strength of the expansion versus patch-test correlation and the threshold at which that correlation became significant.

A remark on this clonotype: Its antigen is still unknown. Base quality data are lacking; no much larger clone is found one base away.

The starting material was whole blood, obtained in connection with sensitization to the hapten diphenylcyclopropenone (DPC). The V and J genes are TRBV28 and TRBJ1-1, with a weak D call of TRBD1 (5 bases match). This clonotype was obtained from a woman between 18 and 29 years old with alopecia areata. Some clones in this sample may be carry-over from other donors' samples. The DNA sequence reads TGTGCCAGCAGAAAGTCAGGGATGAACACTGAAGCTTTCTTT. This encodes CASRKSGMNTEAFF.